The 21 T cell receptor beta chains in this list originate from one sample, sequenced in a study of somatic mutations in cytotoxic T cells in rheumatoid arthritis. Using immunoSEQ multiplex PCR, the repertoire was profiled, and TCRdb retains in-frame clones only, with some absent. Of approximately 10,000 clones in the sample, approximately 84% were seen once. The specimen was CD8+ T cells sorted from blood. These receptors were obtained from a woman aged 60 to 75 with rheumatoid arthritis.

The chain uses TRBV28 and TRBJ1-2, with 9 nucleotides matching TRBD1. J gave up 8 bases and V 6 bases, and 13 bases lay outside the gene matches. Germline-derived CDR1 and CDR2 are MDHEN and SYDVKM. The CDR3 has 15 residues. CDR3 nucleotides: TGTGCCAGCAGACCCGGTGGGGACAGGGTTGAGGGCTACACCTTC. This gives the protein CASRPGGDRVEGYTF.

The chain has TRBV19 and TRBJ2-3; 14 positions match TRBD2. The CDR3 covers 15 residues. The junction had 3 bases not matched to a gene; V was cut back by 0 bases and J by 10 bases. The V gene's germline CDR1 is LNHDA and CDR2 SQIVND (reference sequence). CDR3 bases: TGTGCCAGTAGTATAGAGGGACTAGCGGGAGAGGCGCAGTATTTT. It is translated as CASSIEGLAGEAQYF.

The CDR3 region has the DNA TGTGCCAGCAGCCGGAGGGGACTAGCATCCTACGAGCAGTACTTC. The encoded protein is CASSRRGLASYEQYF. The chain is built from TRBV14 and TRBJ2-7; 9 nucleotides agree with TRBD2. The CDR3 is made up of 15 amino acids. CDR1 is SGHDN and CDR2 is FVKESK in the germline V gene. Trimming cost V 4 bases and J 1 base; bases outside gene matches: 5.

The chain is built from TRBV5-4 and TRBJ1-3, with 8 nucleotides matching TRBD1. The CDR3 loop spans 15 amino acids. Germline CDR1 and CDR2: SGHNT and YYREEE (reference sequence). V was clipped by 0 bases and J by 2 bases; unmatched bases: 1. CDR3 region: CASSLATGAGNTIYF. The CDR3 DNA follows: TGTGCCAGCAGCTTGGCGACAGGGGCTGGAAACACCATATATTTT.

The CDR3: CASSFGFSYEQYF. The CDR3 coding sequence is TGTGCCAGCAGTTTTGGCTTTTCCTACGAGCAGTACTTC. The chain links TRBV27 to TRBJ2-7, with D uncertain. The V and J ends lost 3 bases and 1 base respectively, with 7 bases between them. Germline lookup yields CDR1 MNHEY and CDR2 SMNVEV (reference sequence). This CDR3 has 13 residues.

The chain is built from TRBV9 and TRBJ1-2; D gene uncertain. Germline values: CDR1 SGDLS, CDR2 YYNGEE. The CDR3 runs to 13 residues. V dropped 0 bases and J dropped 3 bases, with 6 bases sitting between them. CDR3 nucleotide sequence: TGTGCCAGCAGCGTAGGGGGAGACTATGGCTACACCTTC. As protein: CASSVGGDYGYTF.

This sequence joins TRBV11-1 and TRBJ1-4; D ambiguous. The germline V gene has CDR1 SGHAT and CDR2 FQDESV (reference sequence). V was trimmed by 4 bases and J by 4 bases, leaving 13 bases between them. The CDR3 is made up of 15 amino acids. CDR3 loop: CASSSTRGINEKLFF. CDR3 DNA sequence: TGTGCCAGCAGCTCAACACGGGGAATTAATGAAAAACTGTTTTTT.

The CDR3 loop reads CASSWTVNQPQHF. The CDR3 coding sequence is TGTGCCAGCAGCTGGACAGTCAATCAGCCCCAGCATTTT. The chain is built from TRBV28 and TRBJ1-5, with D possibly matching TRBD1 (6 bases). From germline, CDR1 is MDHEN and CDR2 SYDVKM. Trimming cost V 6 bases and J 3 bases, with 9 bases left between them. The CDR3 has 13 residues.

The chain joins TRBV19 to TRBJ2-2; the D gene is possibly TRBD1 (6 bases). The CDR3 runs 14 residues. Between the trimmed V and J ends, which lost 3 bases and 6 bases, there was a span of 11 bases. The germline gives CDR1 LNHDA, CDR2 SQIVND (reference sequence). The CDR3 region is CASSMGQYPGELFF. The CDR3 bases are TGTGCCAGTAGTATGGGACAATACCCCGGGGAGCTGTTTTTT.

The rearrangement links TRBV11-2 to TRBJ2-1; 10 bases map to TRBD2. V shed 5 bases, J shed 14 bases, and the junction held 9 bases outside the gene matches. In germline, CDR1 is SGHAT, CDR2 FQNNGV. This CDR3 has 13 residues. The DNA for the CDR3 is TGTGCCAGCAGCCTACTCACTAGCGGGAAAAAGTTCTTC. Amino acids: CASSLLTSGKKFF.

The chain has TRBV5-1 and TRBJ2-3, with 8 bases aligning to TRBD2. Looked up from germline, CDR1 is SGHRS and CDR2 is YFSETQ. This CDR3 contains 17 residues. V was pared by 4 bases and J by 4 bases, with 14 bases of the junction left unmatched. In DNA, the CDR3 is TGCGCCAGCAGCCCCCAACCCCCTGCGGGAGGACCAGATACGCAGTATTTT. It encodes CASSPQPPAGGPDTQYF. Full variable domain (outside the CDR3, taken from reference TRBV5-1 and TRBJ2-3): KAGVTQTPRYLIKTRGQQVTLSCSPISGHRSVSWYQQTPGQGLQFLFEYFSETQRNKGNFPGRFSGRQFSNSRSEMNVSTLELGDSALYLCASSPQPPAGGPDTQYFGPGTRLTVL.

The chain recombines TRBV27 with TRBJ2-5; no clear D. The J call may be faulty, since TRBJ2-7 better matches the DNA end. CDR1 is MNHEY, CDR2 SMNVEV, per germline (reference sequence). The CDR3 is 13 amino acids. Here the CDR3 reads CASSLNPTYEQYF. CDR3 nucleotide sequence: TGTGCCAGCAGTTTAAACCCCACCTACGAGCAGTACTTC.

J is TRBJ1-2 and V is TRBV19; D unclear. CDR1 and CDR2 (germline): LNHDA, SQIVND (reference sequence). V was clipped by 2 bases and J by 6 bases, with 13 bases between them. CDR3 length: 14 residues. CDR3 DNA: TGTGCCAGTAGTATATATAGCTTAGGTGATGGCTACACCTTC. Protein: CASSIYSLGDGYTF.

V usage is TRBV5-5 and J usage is TRBJ2-7; 11 bases fit TRBD1. J lost 6 bases, V lost 5 bases, and 7 bases had no gene match. CDR3 size: 14 residues. Germline lookup yields CDR1 SGHKS and CDR2 YYEKEE (reference sequence). The CDR3 region is CASRAGTGGAEQYF. CDR3 in DNA: TGTGCCAGCAGAGCCGGGACAGGGGGGGCCGAGCAGTACTTC.

The chain combines TRBV7-9 with TRBJ2-7, with TRBD2 identical over 11 bases. The V gene end was trimmed by 5 bases and the J gene end by 5 bases; junction bases not matched to a gene: 8. Germline-derived CDR1 and CDR2 are SEHNR and FQNEAQ (reference sequence). This CDR3 comprises 15 residues. CDR3 sequence (DNA): TGTGCCAGCAGCGGAACTAGCGGGAGATCGGACGAGCAGTACTTC. Its protein is CASSGTSGRSDEQYF. The full variable domain, with the rest looked up from reference TRBV7-9 and TRBJ2-7, is DTGVSQNPRHKITKRGQNVTFRCDPISEHNRLYWYRQTLGQGPEFLTYFQNEAQLEKSRLLSDRFSAERPKGSFSTLEIQRTEQGDSAMYLCASSGTSGRSDEQYFGPGTRLTVT.

This clone showed up just once. V and J are TRBV30 and TRBJ2-5, with 10 bases matching TRBD1. Germline V gene data show CDR1 as GTSNPN and CDR2 as SVGIG (reference sequence). The CDR3 is 16 amino acids. V lost 2 bases and J lost 2; bases outside the gene matches: 8. In nucleotides, the CDR3 is TGTGCCTGGAGTACCCCCGGGACAGGGGAACAAGAGACCCAGTACTTC. It specifies CAWSTPGTGEQETQYF.

This clone was detected once. This chain links TRBV4-1 with TRBJ2-2, with 8 bases lining up with TRBD1. There are 18 residues in the CDR3. Per the germline V gene, CDR1 is MGHRA and CDR2 is YSYEKL. After removal of 4 bases from V and 1 base from J, the junction contained 11 bases not matched to a gene. CDR3 amino acids: CASSPRGDTGGNTGELFF. CDR3 bases: TGCGCCAGCAGCCCCCGTGGGGACACAGGGGGGAACACCGGGGAGCTGTTTTTT.

The chain links TRBV6-1 to TRBJ2-7; TRBD1 matches at 7 bases. The CDR3 runs to 13 residues. Trimming removed 10 bases from V and 5 bases from J; junction bases left unmatched: 11. Germline V gives CDR1 MNHNS, CDR2 SASEGT. The CDR3 spells CATGTARLDEQYF. Here the CDR3 DNA reads TGTGCCACCGGGACAGCCCGCCTAGACGAGCAGTACTTC.

V and J are TRBV27 and TRBJ2-2; D not certain. The germline V gene encodes CDR1 MNHEY and CDR2 SMNVEV (reference sequence). V gave up 7 bases and J gave up 5 bases, with 14 bases separating them. The CDR3 is made up of 14 amino acids. The CDR3 loop reads CASNFGPSTGELFF. The CDR3 DNA sequence: TGTGCCAGCAACTTTGGGCCTTCGACCGGGGAGCTGTTTTTT.

The rearrangement uses TRBV6-1 and TRBJ2-5, with a weak D call TRBD2 (5 bases). Matching the DNA end better, TRBJ2-7 makes the J call doubtful. This CDR3 comprises 14 residues. The germline CDR1 and CDR2 sequences are MNHNS and SASEGT. The CDR3 here is CASVRTGNSYEQYF. The CDR3 bases are TGTGCCAGCGTGCGGACGGGAAACTCCTACGAGCAGTACTTC.

The chain links TRBV6-5 to TRBJ1-1; D remains ambiguous. The V gene's germline CDR1 is MNHEY and CDR2 SVGAGI. The CDR3 is 13 residues long. V lost 9 bases and J lost 5, with 16 bases in between. CDR3: CASLNPRRTEAFF. Written as DNA, the CDR3 is TGTGCCAGTCTCAACCCTCGGAGGACTGAAGCTTTCTTT.